Listed below are T cell receptor beta chains from one sample, sequenced in a study of blood T cell repertoires in COVID-19. Measured with immunoSEQ multiplex PCR; TCRdb has only the in-frame clones, and not every one. Of about 280,000 clones listed, around 88% are singletons. Material for sequencing was PBMCs or T cells enriched from blood (not recorded which). These receptors all stem from a woman aged 40 to 50 who had recovered from COVID-19. CDR3s include the opening cysteine and the closing phenylalanine or tryptophan. The order of the fields is V gene, clone size, D gene, J gene, CDR3 DNA, CDR3 protein. D genes are given only for firm matches. Size is omitted from some rows. Given values are once, few, many or a class for expanded clones.

v_gene: TRBV29-1
abundance: NA
d_gene: TRBD2
j_gene: TRBJ2-7
CDR3nt: TGCAGCGTTGCCCGCGGAGCGGGAGGTACCTACGAGCAGTACTTC
CDR3aa: CSVARGAGGTYEQYF

v_gene: TRBV9
abundance: once
d_gene: NA
j_gene: TRBJ2-2
CDR3nt: TGTGCCAGCAGCGTAGCCTTGGGGGCCGCCGGGGAGCTGTTTTTT
CDR3aa: CASSVALGAAGELFF

v_gene: TRBV27
abundance: once
d_gene: NA
j_gene: TRBJ1-5
CDR3nt: TGTGCCAGCATGGGCATTCGCAATCAGCCCCAGCATTTT
CDR3aa: CASMGIRNQPQHF

v_gene: TRBV12-3/TRBV12-4
abundance: NA
d_gene: NA
j_gene: TRBJ2-5
CDR3nt: TGTGCCAGCAGCCTCGGGGAGACCCAGTACTTC
CDR3aa: CASSLGETQYF

v_gene: TRBV5-1
abundance: NA
d_gene: NA
j_gene: TRBJ2-7
CDR3nt: TGCGCCAGCAGCTTACAGGGACCGTCCTACGAGCAGTACTTC
CDR3aa: CASSLQGPSYEQYF

v_gene: TRBV5-4
abundance: NA
d_gene: NA
j_gene: TRBJ1-4
CDR3nt: TGTGCCAGCAGCCTTCGGCGGACAGAGGGGCATGAAAAACTGTTTTTT
CDR3aa: CASSLRRTEGHEKLFF

v_gene: TRBV7-9
abundance: NA
d_gene: NA
j_gene: TRBJ2-7
CDR3nt: TGTGCCAGCTCTTCCCTCCCGGCGGAGAGGTACGAGCAGTACTTC
CDR3aa: CASSSLPAERYEQYF

v_gene: TRBV4-3
abundance: NA
d_gene: NA
j_gene: TRBJ1-1
CDR3nt: TGCGCCAGCAGCCAAGATTGGGCCAACACTGAAGCTTTCTTT
CDR3aa: CASSQDWANTEAFF

v_gene: TRBV5-1
abundance: NA
d_gene: NA
j_gene: TRBJ2-1
CDR3nt: TGCGCCAGCAGCTTAGGCGGGAATGTCGATGAGCAGTTCTTC
CDR3aa: CASSLGGNVDEQFF

v_gene: TRBV5-1
abundance: few
d_gene: TRBD1
j_gene: TRBJ1-4
CDR3nt: TGCGCCAGCAGCTTGGGACAGGGAGGAGAAAGGAGACTGTTTTTT
CDR3aa: CASSLGQGGERRLFF

v_gene: TRBV27
abundance: once
d_gene: NA
j_gene: TRBJ2-2
CDR3nt: TGTGCCAGCAGTTTACGGGGACAATCGAACACCGGGGAGCTGTTTTTT
CDR3aa: CASSLRGQSNTGELFF

v_gene: TRBV9
abundance: NA
d_gene: TRBD2
j_gene: TRBJ2-2
CDR3nt: TGTGCCAGCAGCGTACCAGCGGGAGATGTGAACACCGGGGAGCTGTTTTTT
CDR3aa: CASSVPAGDVNTGELFF

v_gene: TRBV12-3/TRBV12-4
abundance: NA
d_gene: TRBD1
j_gene: TRBJ1-2
CDR3nt: TGTGCCAGCAGCGGACAGGGGTACCTCTACACCTTC
CDR3aa: CASSGQGYLYTF

v_gene: TRBV4-3
abundance: NA
d_gene: NA
j_gene: TRBJ1-2
CDR3nt: TGCGCCAGCAGCCAAGAAATCGGGTTGGACTATGGCTACACCTTC
CDR3aa: CASSQEIGLDYGYTF

v_gene: TRBV18
abundance: NA
d_gene: NA
j_gene: TRBJ2-1
CDR3nt: TGTGCCAGCTCACCTTACTCTAGCCCCAATGGCGAGCAGTTCTTC
CDR3aa: CASSPYSSPNGEQFF

v_gene: TRBV6-5
abundance: NA
d_gene: TRBD2
j_gene: TRBJ2-3
CDR3nt: TGTGCCAGCAGACCCCTTGGGCTAGCGGCAGATACGCAGTATTTT
CDR3aa: CASRPLGLAADTQYF

v_gene: TRBV19
abundance: NA
d_gene: TRBD2
j_gene: TRBJ2-1
CDR3nt: TGTGCCAGTAGTATAAAGGGACTAGCGGGAGTTGCTGAGCAGTTCTTC
CDR3aa: CASSIKGLAGVAEQFF

v_gene: TRBV30
abundance: NA
d_gene: NA
j_gene: TRBJ2-7
CDR3nt: TGTGCCTGGAAGGTAAGGGGGACGCCGGACGAGCAGTACTTC
CDR3aa: CAWKVRGTPDEQYF

v_gene: TRBV19
abundance: NA
d_gene: NA
j_gene: TRBJ2-7
CDR3nt: TGTGCCAGTAGTATAGGGGCAGGGGAGGGAAACTACGAGCAGTACTTC
CDR3aa: CASSIGAGEGNYEQYF

v_gene: TRBV6-5
abundance: NA
d_gene: NA
j_gene: TRBJ1-3
CDR3nt: TGTGCCAGCAGTTACGCGCTTTGGAGCTCTGGAAACACCATATATTTT
CDR3aa: CASSYALWSSGNTIYF

v_gene: TRBV3-1/TRBV3-2
abundance: NA
d_gene: TRBD2
j_gene: TRBJ2-1
CDR3nt: TGTGCCAGCAGCCGACCGGGACTAGCGGGAAGGAGCTCCTACAATGAGCAGTTCTTC
CDR3aa: CASSRPGLAGRSSYNEQFF

v_gene: TRBV7-2
abundance: NA
d_gene: NA
j_gene: TRBJ2-2
CDR3nt: TGTGCCAGCAGCTTAGATTTGACTTTGAACACCGGGGAGCTGTTTTTT
CDR3aa: CASSLDLTLNTGELFF

v_gene: TRBV4-3
abundance: NA
d_gene: NA
j_gene: TRBJ2-7
CDR3nt: TGCGCCAGCAGCCAAGACAGGGGATCCTCCTACGAGCAGTACTTC
CDR3aa: CASSQDRGSSYEQYF

v_gene: TRBV7-3
abundance: NA
d_gene: NA
j_gene: TRBJ2-7
CDR3nt: TGTGCCAGCAGCTTAGGGTCAGGTTACGAGCAGTACTTC
CDR3aa: CASSLGSGYEQYF